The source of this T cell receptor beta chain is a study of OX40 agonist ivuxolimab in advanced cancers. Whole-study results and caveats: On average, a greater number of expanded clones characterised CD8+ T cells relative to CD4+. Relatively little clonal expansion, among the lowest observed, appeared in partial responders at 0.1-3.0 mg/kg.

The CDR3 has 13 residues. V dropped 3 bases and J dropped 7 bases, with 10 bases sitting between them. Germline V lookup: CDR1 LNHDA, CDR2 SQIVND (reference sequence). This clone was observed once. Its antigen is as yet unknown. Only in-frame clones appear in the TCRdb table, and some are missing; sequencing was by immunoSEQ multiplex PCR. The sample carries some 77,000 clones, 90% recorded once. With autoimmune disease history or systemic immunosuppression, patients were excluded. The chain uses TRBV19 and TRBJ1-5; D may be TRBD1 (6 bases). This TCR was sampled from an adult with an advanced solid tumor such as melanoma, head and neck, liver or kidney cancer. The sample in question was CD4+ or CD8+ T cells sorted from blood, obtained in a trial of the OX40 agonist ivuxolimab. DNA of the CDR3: TGTGCCAGTAGTATCCCACAGGGACAGCCCCAGCATTTT. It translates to CASSIPQGQPQHF. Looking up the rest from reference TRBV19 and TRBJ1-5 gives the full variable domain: DGGITQSPKYLFRKEGQNVTLSCEQNLNHDAMYWYRQDPGQGLRLIYYSQIVNDFQKGDIAEGYSVSREKKESFPLTVTSAQKNPTAFYLCASSIPQGQPQHFGDGTRLSIL.